These 21 T cell receptor beta chains originate from one sample sequenced in a study of human T cells and chemical hapten exposure. TCRdb redid the calling of the RACE reads with MiXCR, one entry per CDR3 protein. The sample has approximately 100,000 distinct CDR3 sequences; 11% are singletons. This sample's time point: patch test 1, 2 weeks after DPC sensitization. Stated treatment: therapeutic diphenylcyclopropenone sensitization with weekly scalp DPC. The sequencing here drew on whole blood, taken in connection with sensitization to the hapten diphenylcyclopropenone (DPC). The receptors were gathered from a woman in her forties with alopecia areata. Some clones in this sample may be carry-over from other donors' samples.

There are a few counts of this clonotype. The chain couples TRBV7-2 to TRBJ2-7; D may be TRBD1 (6 bases). The V end was cut by 5 bases, the J end by 7 bases, with 15 bases between. The germline V gene encodes CDR1 SGHTA and CDR2 FQGNSA. The CDR3 has 13 residues. The CDR3 spells CASSPGRGEEQYF. The CDR3 DNA reads as TGTGCCAGCAGCCCCGGCAGGGGCGAAGAGCAGTACTTC.

This clonotype was observed a few times. V and J are TRBV18 and TRBJ2-4; TRBD1 is a possible D gene (6 bases). This CDR3 has 16 residues. Germline values: CDR1 KGHSH, CDR2 LQKENI. Deletions cut 3 bases from V and 0 bases from J, with 12 bases between. As DNA, the CDR3 is TGTGCCAGCTCACCCGGGCAGGGGCTAGCCAAAAACATTCAGTACTTC. Protein sequence: CASSPGQGLAKNIQYF.

The rearrangement links TRBV19 to TRBJ1-1, with unresolved D. Looked up from germline, CDR1 is LNHDA and CDR2 is SQIVND (reference sequence). Trimming pared 3 bases from V and 8 bases from J, leaving 10 bases between. CDR3 length: 12 residues. The CDR3 bases are TGTGCCAGTAGTATTCGCCCCGAAGAAGCTTTCTTT. Encoded protein: CASSIRPEEAFF.

This clonotype was picked up many times. The rearrangement uses TRBV29-1 and TRBJ1-2; 8 bases are a match to TRBD1. This CDR3 contains 13 residues. In germline, CDR1 is SQVTM, CDR2 ANQGSEA. Germline trimming cut 6 bases from V and 7 bases from J; bases unmatched to any gene: 10. The CDR3 protein is CSVITYRGFGYTF. In DNA, the CDR3 is TGCAGCGTGATAACCTACAGGGGGTTTGGCTACACCTTC.

In this sample, this clonotype turned up many times. The chain has TRBV19 and TRBJ1-2; 8 bases line up with TRBD1. The V gene's germline CDR1 is LNHDA and CDR2 SQIVND (reference sequence). Losses at the gene ends were 0 bases for V and 5 bases for J; bases not matched to a gene: 17. The CDR3 covers 19 residues. CDR3 coding DNA: TGTGCCAGTAGTATAGAGTCGGGCGTAACAGGGGGAAAAGAGTATGGCTACACCTTC. Translation gives CASSIESGVTGGKEYGYTF.

This clonotype was seen repeatedly, ten times or more. CDR3 in DNA: TGTGCCTGGAGGCGGGCCTTCTCTGGAAACACCATATATTTT. It encodes CAWRRAFSGNTIYF. V and J are TRBV30 and TRBJ1-3; D gene ambiguous. This CDR3 has 14 amino acids. The V end was cut by 3 bases, the J end by 0 bases, with 9 bases between. The germline V gene encodes CDR1 GTSNPN and CDR2 SVGIG (reference sequence).

This clonotype was detected many times. The rearrangement uses TRBV2 and TRBJ1-1; 7 bases are a match to TRBD1. This CDR3 has 14 residues. Germline-derived CDR1 and CDR2 are SNHLY and FYNNEI. V shed 5 bases, J shed 5 bases, and the junction held 8 bases outside the gene matches. The CDR3 DNA is TGTGCCAGCAGTCGACAGGGCCGAGGGACTGAAGCTTTCTTT. It yields the protein CASSRQGRGTEAFF.

This chain joins TRBV29-1 and TRBJ1-2; no clear D. CDR3 size: 12 residues. CDR1 and CDR2 from the germline V gene are SQVTM and ANQGSEA. Trimming removed 4 bases at V and 4 bases at J, with 10 bases between. As DNA, the CDR3 is TGCAGCGTTGTCTCGGGAATCTATGGCTACACCTTC. This gives the protein CSVVSGIYGYTF. Full variable domain (rest looked up from reference TRBV29-1 and TRBJ1-2): SAVISQKPSRDICQRGTSLTIQCQVDSQVTMMFWYRQQPGQSLTLIATANQGSEATYESGFVIDKFPISRPNLTFSTLTVSNMSPEDSSIYLCSVVSGIYGYTFGSGTRLTVV.

Only a few counts were recorded for this clonotype. The chain carries TRBV28 and TRBJ1-4; D not resolved. The CDR3 runs 13 residues. V dropped 5 bases and J dropped 7 bases, with 11 bases sitting between them. Germline V lookup: CDR1 MDHEN, CDR2 SYDVKM. As DNA, the CDR3 is TGTGCCAGCAGTGTGACCGGGCGTGAAAAACTGTTTTTT. Its protein is CASSVTGREKLFF.

The genes are TRBV19 and TRBJ2-1; 16 bases are shared with TRBD2. After removal of 5 bases from V and 12 bases from J, the junction contained 4 bases not matched to a gene. CDR1 and CDR2 (germline): LNHDA, SQIVND (reference sequence). The CDR3 sequence is 14 residues long. CDR3: CASSGTSGREPQFF. The CDR3 region has the DNA TGTGCCAGTAGTGGGACTAGCGGGAGGGAGCCGCAGTTCTTC.

This clonotype showed up just a few times. This sequence joins TRBV6-2 or TRBV6-3 and TRBJ1-1, with unresolved D. V was shortened by 4 bases and J by 0 bases, with 9 bases between the two germline ends. CDR1 is MNHEY, CDR2 SVGEGT, per germline. This CDR3 is built from 14 residues. CDR3 bases: TGTGCCAGCAGTTTCGGTAGCCTGAACACTGAAGCTTTCTTT. Protein product: CASSFGSLNTEAFF.

This chain uses TRBV6-5 with TRBJ2-4; D may be TRBD1 (6 bases). CDR1 is MNHEY, CDR2 SVGAGI, per germline. Trimming stripped 6 bases from V and 3 bases from J, with 18 bases between. The CDR3 is made up of 16 amino acids. The DNA for the CDR3 is TGTGCCAGCAGGACAACAGGGCGAGAAGGCAAAAACATTCAGTACTTC. Translating gives CASRTTGREGKNIQYF.

The DNA of the CDR3 is TGCAGCGTTGGCCGCCCAGAGGGACCCATGGGAGAGACCCAGTACTTC. Translation: CSVGRPEGPMGETQYF. The chain has TRBV29-1 and TRBJ2-5; D might be TRBD1 or TRBD2, each matching 5 bases. Looked up from germline, CDR1 is SQVTM and CDR2 is ANQGSEA. CDR3 length: 16 amino acids. V was clipped by 4 bases and J by 4 bases, with 22 bases between them.

In its sample, this clonotype was seen a few times. V and J are TRBV12-5 and TRBJ1-1; perhaps TRBD1 as D (5 bases). The CDR3 has 15 residues. Germline CDR1 reads LGHNT; CDR2 reads FRNRAP. V was pared by 5 bases and J by 0 bases, with 13 bases between. CDR3 residues: CASGPRGSMNTEAFF. The CDR3 DNA sequence: TGTGCTAGTGGTCCGCGGGGGTCCATGAACACTGAAGCTTTCTTT.

There are many counts of this clonotype. This chain's CDR3 is CAWERTVGTEAFF. The CDR3 nucleotides read TGTGCCTGGGAAAGGACAGTGGGCACTGAAGCTTTCTTT. The genes are TRBV30 and TRBJ1-1; weak D call: TRBD1 (6 bases). This CDR3 has 13 amino acids. Germline CDR1 reads GTSNPN; CDR2 reads SVGIG (reference sequence). With 5 bases removed from V and 4 bases from J, the gap between germline ends came to 14 bases.

This sequence joins TRBV3-1 and TRBJ2-3, with D perhaps matching TRBD1 (5 bases). Trimming left V 0 bases short and J 7 bases short, with 11 bases between. CDR1 is LGHDT, CDR2 YNNKEL, per germline (reference sequence). This CDR3 region has 14 residues. Here the CDR3 reads CASSQDQGLNTQYF. The DNA of the CDR3 is TGTGCCAGCAGCCAAGATCAGGGCTTGAATACGCAGTATTTT.

This sequence joins TRBV9 and TRBJ2-2, with D unclear. V was clipped by 5 bases and J by 6 bases, with 14 bases between them. The CDR3 loop spans 14 amino acids. Germline CDR1 is SGDLS and CDR2 is YYNGEE. The CDR3 coding sequence is TGTGCCAGCAGAAAGGGTCCAGAGGCCGGGGAGCTGTTTTTT. Its protein product is CASRKGPEAGELFF.

The J gene is TRBJ2-7, the V gene TRBV6-2 or TRBV6-3; D unclear. The CDR3 contains 13 residues. Per germline, CDR1 MNHEY and CDR2 SVGEGT. V lost 2 bases, J lost 4 bases, and 9 bases lay in between. CDR3 nucleotides: TGTGCCAGCAGTTACGACGGCCCATACGAGCAGTACTTC. Translated, it gives CASSYDGPYEQYF.

This clonotype was detected ten times or more. The chain couples TRBV29-1 to TRBJ1-6, with a possible D match to TRBD1 (6 bases). The ends were cut back, 6 bases at V and 5 bases at J, with 11 bases in the middle. The CDR3 spans 13 residues. The germline V gene encodes CDR1 SQVTM and CDR2 ANQGSEA. The CDR3 here is CSVVAGDNSPLHF. The CDR3 nucleotides read TGCAGCGTAGTTGCAGGGGATAATTCACCCCTCCACTTT.

In its sample, this clonotype was seen a few times. This sequence joins TRBV11-2 and TRBJ2-5; D is ambiguous. This CDR3 spans 15 amino acids. The V gene lost 5 bases and the J gene lost 4 bases, with 17 bases spanning the gap. The germline V gene has CDR1 SGHAT and CDR2 FQNNGV. The CDR3 bases are TGTGCCAGCAGCCCGGCAGTGGCCTACACAGAGACCCAGTACTTC. Protein sequence: CASSPAVAYTETQYF.

The sample holds many counts of this clonotype. The V and J genes are TRBV27 and TRBJ2-7, with a tentative D call TRBD2 (5 bases). CDR1 and CDR2 (germline): MNHEY, SMNVEV (reference sequence). V dropped 2 bases and J dropped 2 bases, with 16 bases sitting between them. The CDR3 has 16 residues. The CDR3 region is CASSLTRGGLTYEQYF. CDR3 nucleotide sequence: TGTGCCAGCAGTTTAACTCGTGGTGGACTTACCTACGAGCAGTACTTC.